Following are 9 T cell receptor beta chains from one sample sequenced in a study of T cell repertoires in cytomegalovirus infection. TCRdb reprocessed the reads with MiXCR, giving one entry per CDR3 protein. The sample contains 680,000 or so distinct CDR3 sequences, about 30% of which appear only once. Their specific antigens are unknown. The specimen comprised cultured PBMCs, sampled from culture after CMV antigen stimulation. Source of these receptors: a human donor in good health (CMV status not recorded). Some clones in this sample may be carry-over from other donors' samples.

This clonotype was counted a few times. The chain couples TRBV4-1 to TRBJ2-2, with a possible D match to TRBD1 (5 bases). Trimming left V 2 bases short and J 4 bases short, with 17 bases between. CDR1 and CDR2 from the germline V gene are MGHRA and YSYEKL. This CDR3 comprises 17 residues. The CDR3 loop is CASSQLTGFQGTGELFF. The DNA of the CDR3 is TGCGCCAGCAGCCAACTAACAGGTTTTCAGGGCACCGGGGAGCTGTTTTTT.

In its sample, this clonotype was seen many times. The chain recombines TRBV7-2 with TRBJ2-1; 8 bases align to TRBD2. The CDR3 has 16 residues. Germline V gives CDR1 SGHTA, CDR2 FQGNSA. V lost 5 bases, J lost 10 bases, and 16 bases stayed unmatched. The CDR3 DNA sequence: TGTGCCAGCAGCCCCCTGTCGGCGGGGGGTTATACGGAGCAGTTCTTC. Translated: CASSPLSAGGYTEQFF. The full variable domain, in which reference TRBV7-2 and TRBJ2-1 provide the parts outside the CDR3, is GAGVSQSPSNKVTEKGKDVELRCDPISGHTALYWYRQSLGQGLEFLIYFQGNSAPDKSGLPSDRFSAERTGGSVSTLTIQRTQQEDSAVYLCASSPLSAGGYTEQFFGPGTRLTVL.

This clonotype was detected only a few times. This chain joins TRBV28 and TRBJ1-6, with D perhaps TRBD1 (6 bases). Trimming took off 0 bases at V and 0 bases at J, with 9 bases between the two ends. The CDR3 is 17 residues long. Germline loops: CDR1 MDHEN, CDR2 SYDVKM. Here the CDR3 reads CASSLWQDSSYNSPLHF. In nucleotides, the CDR3 is TGTGCCAGCAGTTTATGGCAGGACAGCTCCTATAATTCACCCCTCCACTTT.

The chain has TRBV6-1 and TRBJ2-5, with D unresolved. The CDR3 length is 13 residues. Trimming shortened V by 4 bases and J by 5 bases, and 11 bases separated the two germline ends. Germline loops: CDR1 MNHNS, CDR2 SASEGT. The CDR3 protein is CASSGRLGETQYF. In nucleotides, the CDR3 is TGTGCCAGCAGTGGACGCCTCGGGGAGACCCAGTACTTC.

The chain is built from TRBV24-1 and TRBJ2-2; TRBD2 aligns across 9 bases. The V segment lost 2 bases and the J segment 9 bases; nucleotides outside the gene matches: 9. The CDR3 extends over 16 amino acids. CDR1 is KGHDR and CDR2 is SFDVKD in the germline V gene. CDR3 amino acids: CATSDSRLAGPRELFF. CDR3 in DNA: TGTGCCACCAGTGATTCACGGCTAGCGGGGCCCAGGGAGCTGTTTTTT.

Turning to this clonotype: One end of the junction varies from germline; a read error may be responsible. V is TRBV20-1 and J is TRBJ2-4, with 9 bases lining up with TRBD2. The CDR3 has 14 amino acids. The germline gives CDR1 DFQATT, CDR2 SNEGSKA (reference sequence). This CDR3 is CSADPSGATNIQYF. The CDR3, as DNA: TGCAGTGCTGACCCTAGCGGGGCCACAAACATTCAGTACTTC.

V usage is TRBV20-1 and J usage is TRBJ2-7; the D is unclear. Germline V lookup: CDR1 DFQATT, CDR2 SNEGSKA (reference sequence). This CDR3 region has 12 residues. The V end was cut by 2 bases, the J end by 0 bases, with 5 bases between. The CDR3, as DNA: TGCAGTGCTAGACCCAGCTCCTACGAGCAGTACTTC. Translation gives CSARPSSYEQYF.

The chain combines TRBV2 with TRBJ1-1; D unclear. CDR3 length equals 17 residues. Trimming took off 7 bases at V and 0 bases at J, with 21 bases between the two ends. The germline CDR1 and CDR2 sequences are SNHLY and FYNNEI. The CDR3, as DNA: TGTGCCAGCAACCTACCGGGCACCCGTTCCATGAACACTGAAGCTTTCTTT. It is translated as CASNLPGTRSMNTEAFF.

This clonotype was detected a few times. The chain uses TRBV7-2 and TRBJ2-1; perhaps TRBD2 as D (6 bases). Germline CDR1 SGHTA, CDR2 FQGNSA. The CDR3 consists of 10 residues. The V end was cut by 8 bases, the J end by 9 bases, with 8 bases between. The CDR3 DNA sequence: TGTGCCAGCGCCGGGGGTGAGCAGTTCTTC. Protein product: CASAGGEQFF.